A selection of T cell receptor beta chains follows, all from one sample in a study of metastatic and nonmetastatic thyroid tumors. TCRdb recomputed clones from the PCR reads via MiXCR. The repertoire holds about 14,000 clones, with about an eighth as singletons. The sequencing input was blood. These receptors were obtained from a female donor with papillary thyroid cancer or a benign thyroid nodule (not recorded which). Some clones in this sample may be carry-over from other donors' samples. Both conserved end residues are part of each CDR3. The order of the fields is clone size, D gene, V gene, J gene, CDR3 length, CDR3 DNA, CDR3 protein. The D gene is left open where the match is weak. Size values are once, few and many counts, or a class for expanded clones, and some rows have none.

>many|TRBD1|TRBV11-2|TRBJ1-5|17
TGTGCCAGCAGCTCCATGCGGCGCGGGACAGGGAATCAGCCCCAGCATTTT
CASSSMRRGTGNQPQHF
>.|.|TRBV28|TRBJ1-6|15
TGTGCCAGCAGTTTACCCCAGGCCGGGAATTCACCCCTCCACTTT
CASSLPQAGNSPLHF
>many|.|TRBV5-1|TRBJ2-5|11
TGCGCCAGCATGGGGGTCGGGACCCAGTACTTC
CASMGVGTQYF
>many|.|TRBV29-1|TRBJ2-7|14
TGCAGCGTTGTTTCGACTGCCTCTCCCTACGAGCAGTACTTC
CSVVSTASPYEQYF
>few|.|TRBV6-1|TRBJ1-6|16
TGTGCCAGCAGTAATCCAGGGAGGTCCTATAATTCACCCCTCCACTTT
CASSNPGRSYNSPLHF
>.|TRBD1|TRBV5-1|TRBJ2-7|14
TGCGCCAGCAGTCCCGGGACAGCTAGTCTCGAGCAGTACTTC
CASSPGTASLEQYF
>medium-sized|TRBD1|TRBV6-1|TRBJ1-1|15
TGTGCCAGCAGACACGACAGGGGCAGATTCACTGAAGCTTTCTTT
CASRHDRGRFTEAFF
>many|TRBD2|TRBV4-2|TRBJ2-7|15
TGTGCCAGCAGCCCCACTAGCGGGAGTCCCCACGAGCAGTACTTC
CASSPTSGSPHEQYF
>many|.|TRBV6-1|TRBJ2-1|15
TGTGCCAGCAGCACCGGGACCAGCTCCTACAATGAGCAGTTCTTC
CASSTGTSSYNEQFF
>few|TRBD1|TRBV27|TRBJ2-7|15
TGTGCCAGCAGTTTAATGGGGACAGGTCCCTACGAGCAGTACTTC
CASSLMGTGPYEQYF
>many|TRBD1|TRBV12-3/TRBV12-4|TRBJ2-1|15
TGTGCCAGCAGTTTAATGGGACAGGGGAACAATGAGCAGTTCTTC
CASSLMGQGNNEQFF
>many|.|TRBV4-1|TRBJ1-2|17
TGCGCCAGCAGCCAAGATCGTCCAGCGGGCCTGAGCTATGGCTACACCTTC
CASSQDRPAGLSYGYTF
>many|.|TRBV7-9|TRBJ2-1|16
TGTGCCAGCAGCTTATCCGGGACATTCACCTACAATGAGCAGTTCTTC
CASSLSGTFTYNEQFF
>many|TRBD2|TRBV5-1|TRBJ2-1|14
TGCGCCAGCAGCCCGGGAGGGGTATACAATGAGCAGTTCTTC
CASSPGGVYNEQFF
>few|.|TRBV6-4|TRBJ1-2|12
TGTGCCAGCAGTGACGGGGGGACTGGCTACACCTTC
CASSDGGTGYTF
>medium-sized|.|TRBV6-1|TRBJ1-6|15
TGTGCCAGCAGTGGCTTTACAGGGTATAATTCACCCCTCCACTTT
CASSGFTGYNSPLHF
>many|TRBD2|TRBV7-2|TRBJ2-3|16
TGTGCCAGCAGCTTGTGGGGAGGGCGGGGGGCAGATACGCAGTATTTT
CASSLWGGRGADTQYF
>many|.|TRBV3-1|TRBJ1-2|16
TGTGCCAGCAGCCAAGGATTGAGAATTTCAGGCTATGGCTACGCCTTC
CASSQGLRISGYGYAF
>many|TRBD2|TRBV2|TRBJ2-1|15
TGTGCCAGCAGGGGACTAGAATTGGGTACTAGTGAGCAGTTCTTC
CASRGLELGTSEQFF
>.|.|TRBV5-1|TRBJ1-3|16
TGCGCCAGCAGCTTGGGGAACGGGGGAGCTGGAAACACCATATATTTT
CASSLGNGGAGNTIYF
>many|TRBD1|TRBV9|TRBJ2-3|16
TGTGCCAGCAGCGCGTCCGGGACAGGGGGCACAGATACGCAGTATTTT
CASSASGTGGTDTQYF
>many|TRBD2|TRBV20-1|TRBJ2-5|14
TGCAGTGCTATCCGACTAGCGGGGCAAGAGACCCAGTACTTC
CSAIRLAGQETQYF
>.|TRBD1|TRBV12-3/TRBV12-4|TRBJ2-2|15
TGTGCCAGCAGGCAGACAGGGGGCACCACCGGGGAGCTGTTTTTT
CASRQTGGTTGELFF
>many|.|TRBV4-1|TRBJ2-3|13
TGCGCCAGCAGCCAACTTGAGCCAGATACGCAGTATTTT
CASSQLEPDTQYF
>.|.|TRBV30|TRBJ2-7|15
TGTGCCTGGAGTGTAAGCCCGGAGATCCCCTACGAGCAGTACTTC
CAWSVSPEIPYEQYF
>.|.|TRBV20-1|TRBJ1-1|14
TGCAGTGCTAGAGCCGACAAATCCCACACTGAAGCTTTCTTT
CSARADKSHTEAFF
>many|TRBD2|TRBV20-1|TRBJ2-3|16
TGCAGTGCTGCCGGGGGGGCCCGTACTAGCACAGATACGCAGTATTTT
CSAAGGARTSTDTQYF
>many|TRBD2|TRBV5-1|TRBJ2-1|14
TGCGCCAGCAGCTCCGGGACTAGCGGCAATGAGCAGTTCTTC
CASSSGTSGNEQFF
>many|.|TRBV18|TRBJ1-5|17
TGTGCCAGCTCACCATTCCCGGGACAAGATAGCAATCAGCCCCAGCATTTT
CASSPFPGQDSNQPQHF
>many|TRBD2|TRBV6-1|TRBJ2-3|15
TGTGCCAGCAGTGAAGGGGCGGGGGGCCCAGATACGCAGTATTTT
CASSEGAGGPDTQYF
>few|.|TRBV19|TRBJ2-2|12
TGTGCCAGTAGATTGACGACCGGGGAGCTGTTTTTT
CASRLTTGELFF
>.|TRBD1|TRBV6-1|TRBJ1-1|17
TGTGCCAGCAGCTGGGCCGGGACAGGGGGCGTATTGGCTGAAGCTTTCTTT
CASSWAGTGGVLAEAFF
>.|TRBD1|TRBV5-1|TRBJ2-2|16
TGCGCCAGCAGCTTGGGAGGGCTACAGGGGACCGGGGAGCTGTTTTTT
CASSLGGLQGTGELFF
>many|.|TRBV6-1|TRBJ2-1|15
TGTGCCAGCAGTACCGTGGCGGGGACCTACAATGAGCAGTTCTTC
CASSTVAGTYNEQFF
>medium-sized|.|TRBV28|TRBJ2-1|15
TGTGCCAGCCACGGGATGGGGGGAACTCAGAATGAGCAGTTCTTC
CASHGMGGTQNEQFF
>many|TRBD2|TRBV29-1|TRBJ2-1|14
TGCAGCGTTGACGGGGCTAGCGGTAACAATGAGCAGTTCTTC
CSVDGASGNNEQFF
>many|.|TRBV10-3|TRBJ2-1|13
TGTGCCATTGCAAGGTACGATTACAATGAGCAGTTCTTC
CAIARYDYNEQFF
>many|.|TRBV11-3|TRBJ1-3|14
TGTGCCAGCAGCTTAGGTCTTGCTGGAAACACCATATATTTT
CASSLGLAGNTIYF
>.|.|TRBV11-2|TRBJ1-2|16
TGTGCCAGCAGCTTAGTTGGGGGTCAGGATAACTATGGCTACACCTTC
CASSLVGGQDNYGYTF
>medium-sized|.|TRBV28|TRBJ2-1|15
TGTGCCAGCAGTCTCCGGGACTGGAACTACAATGAGCAGTTCTTC
CASSLRDWNYNEQFF
>medium-sized|TRBD2|TRBV6-1|TRBJ2-7|17
TGTGCCAGCAGCCAGGAATCCGGGCTAGCGGGGAGTTACGAGCAGTACTTC
CASSQESGLAGSYEQYF
>many|.|TRBV20-1|TRBJ1-4|15
TGCAGTGCTAGAGCATTACAGGTAGAGGATGAAAAACTGTTTTTT
CSARALQVEDEKLFF
>.|.|TRBV4-2|TRBJ2-3|15
TGTGCCAGCAGCCAAGATCAGCGGTCCACAGATACGCAGTATTTT
CASSQDQRSTDTQYF
>many|.|TRBV7-9|TRBJ2-3|14
TGTGCCAGCAGCTACGGTGGTGGGTTGGATACGCAGTATTTT
CASSYGGGLDTQYF
>medium-sized|TRBD1|TRBV2|TRBJ2-7|14
TGTGCCAGCAGTGCCGGGACAGGTTTCTACGAGCAGTACTTC
CASSAGTGFYEQYF
>many|TRBD2|TRBV7-9|TRBJ2-7|15
TGTGCCAGCAGCTTAGGGACTAGCGGGGACTACGAGCAGTACTTC
CASSLGTSGDYEQYF
>medium-sized|.|TRBV6-1|TRBJ1-5|13
TGTGCCAGCATTGAATATAGCAATCAGCCCCAGCATTTT
CASIEYSNQPQHF
>many|TRBD2|TRBV20-1|TRBJ2-5|18
TGCAGTGCTAATCACCCGGGACTAGCGGGGGGCACCCAAGAGACCCAGTACTTC
CSANHPGLAGGTQETQYF
>few|.|TRBV6-1|TRBJ2-7|13
TGTGCCAGCAGTGAGGGGATCTCCTACGAGCAGTACTTC
CASSEGISYEQYF